The T cell receptor beta chain under discussion was sequenced for a study of blood T cell repertoires in COVID-19. Overall study: There were acute and convalescent COVID-19 samples, and they came from the United States, Italy and Spain.

Source study methods: Amplification of reference gene primers was used by the study to estimate nucleated cell counts. Measured with immunoSEQ multiplex PCR; TCRdb has only the in-frame clones, and not every one. The V and J calls and the clone size are those of that table, but D and trimming were determined from the DNA. The sample lists 270,000 or so clones; about nine tenths were seen once. CDR3 length: 14 amino acids. The germline V gene encodes CDR1 MNHNY and CDR2 SVGAGI (reference sequence). The ends were cut back, 0 bases at V and 5 bases at J, with 11 bases in the middle. What was sequenced was peripheral blood. The rearrangement uses TRBV6-6 and TRBJ2-7; D is possibly TRBD2 (5 bases). This TCR was sampled from a woman aged 25 to 45 with active or convalescent COVID-19. CDR3 DNA: TGTGCCAGCAGTTACTCAGAGGGAAACCACGAGCAGTACTTC. Translated: CASSYSEGNHEQYF.